The 19 T cell receptor beta chains presented below share a single source sample, sequenced in a study of T-cell reconstitution after alpha-beta-depleted transplantation in children. It was with unique molecular identifiers that the TCRbeta library was prepared. One entry per CDR3 protein, called by TCRdb with MiXCR from the PCR reads. The sample contains 700,000 or so distinct CDR3 sequences, under 15% of which appear only once. The input for sequencing was PBMCs, taken before TCRalphabeta/CD19-depleted stem cell transplant. The receptors originated from a girl between 2 and 10 years old with congenital amegakaryocytic thrombocytopenia, due to receive a stem cell transplant.

The chain carries TRBV30 and TRBJ2-5; the D is unclear. Per germline, CDR1 GTSNPN and CDR2 SVGIG (reference sequence). The V and J ends lost 0 bases and 5 bases respectively, with 4 bases between them. This CDR3 spans 11 amino acids. The CDR3 loop is CAWSVGETQYF. The CDR3 DNA reads TGTGCCTGGAGTGTAGGGGAGACCCAGTACTTC. Together with reference TRBV30 and TRBJ2-5, the CDR3 gives the full variable domain: SQTIHQWPATLVQPVGSPLSLECTVEGTSNPNLYWYRQAAGRGLQLLFYSVGIGQISSEVPQNLSASRPQDRQFILSSKKLLLSDSGFYLCAWSVGETQYFGPGTRLLVL.

This clonotype was seen repeatedly, ten times or more. The chain joins TRBV20-1 to TRBJ2-1; perhaps D is TRBD1 or TRBD2 (5 bases each). V was shortened by 0 bases and J by 9 bases, with 12 bases between the two germline ends. Per the germline V gene, CDR1 is DFQATT and CDR2 is SNEGSKA (reference sequence). The CDR3 is 13 amino acids. For the CDR3, the DNA is TGCAGTGCTAGAGATTCGGGGCTACTTGAGCAGTTCTTC. As protein: CSARDSGLLEQFF.

The CDR3 DNA is TGTGCCAGCAGTTTATATGGACAGGGGATTCGGCCCCAGCATTTT. It encodes CASSLYGQGIRPQHF. The chain has TRBV28 and TRBJ1-5, with 9 bases fitting TRBD1. V gave up 1 base and J gave up 9 bases; unmatched junction bases: 7. This CDR3 comprises 15 residues. CDR1 MDHEN and CDR2 SYDVKM come from the germline V gene.

This clonotype appeared many times. The V gene is TRBV7-6, the J gene TRBJ1-1; no clear D. CDR1 is SGHVS, CDR2 FNYEAQ, per germline. Trimming pared 1 base from V and 1 base from J, leaving 13 bases between. The CDR3 loop spans 16 amino acids. CDR3 protein: CASSLDIRGRNTEAFF. CDR3 nucleotides: TGTGCCAGCAGCTTAGATATTCGTGGCAGGAACACTGAAGCTTTCTTT.

The gene calls are TRBV19 and TRBJ2-3; D is possibly TRBD2 (5 bases). CDR3 size: 19 residues. Trimming took off 3 bases at V and 2 bases at J, with 24 bases between the two ends. The V gene's germline CDR1 is LNHDA and CDR2 SQIVND (reference sequence). CDR3 in DNA: TGTGCCAGTAGTATCTTCCCCTCGTTTGTGAGCGGAGACACAGATACGCAGTATTTT. Translation gives CASSIFPSFVSGDTDTQYF.

The chain uses TRBV5-1 and TRBJ2-1, with D perhaps TRBD1 (6 bases). Trimming pared 7 bases from V and 2 bases from J, leaving 10 bases between. CDR1 SGHRS and CDR2 YFSETQ come from the germline V gene. The CDR3 is made up of 13 amino acids. This CDR3 reads CASAGVTYNEQFF. As DNA, the CDR3 is TGCGCCAGCGCAGGGGTGACCTACAATGAGCAGTTCTTC.

This clonotype was recorded at least ten times. The rearrangement links TRBV29-1 to TRBJ1-2; D gene unclear. The germline gives CDR1 SQVTM, CDR2 ANQGSEA. V was shortened by 6 bases and J by 5 bases, with 13 bases between the two germline ends. CDR3 length equals 12 residues. CDR3 sequence reads: CSVREGGYGYTF. The CDR3 DNA reads as TGCAGCGTCCGAGAGGGAGGTTATGGCTACACCTTC.

J is TRBJ2-7 and V is TRBV27; D is uncertain. Trimming took 4 bases from V and 3 from J, leaving 19 bases between them. Germline CDR1 MNHEY, CDR2 SMNVEV (reference sequence). This CDR3 contains 16 residues. CDR3 protein: CASSSPLGYSGYEQYF. The CDR3 DNA reads as TGTGCCAGCAGTTCCCCCCTAGGGTACTCGGGCTACGAGCAGTACTTC.

There are many counts of this clonotype. This chain links TRBV20-1 with TRBJ2-3; 10 positions match TRBD2. Germline values: CDR1 DFQATT, CDR2 SNEGSKA (reference sequence). V gave up 7 bases and J gave up 4 bases; unmatched junction bases: 5. This CDR3 has 13 amino acids. The CDR3, as DNA: TGCAGTGTCTCGCTAGCGGGAGCAGATACGCAGTATTTT. Translating gives CSVSLAGADTQYF.

Comments on this clonotype: An end of the junction does not agree with germline; a read error may underlie this. V is TRBV20-1 and J is TRBJ2-7; 7 bases are shared with TRBD2. The germline CDR1 and CDR2 sequences are DFQATT and SNEGSKA (reference sequence). This CDR3 contains 13 residues. CDR3 amino acids: CSARAAGEGEQYF. The CDR3 DNA reads as TGCAGTGCGAGAGCGGCGGGAGAAGGCGAGCAGTACTTC.

This clonotype was recorded many times. The genes are TRBV29-1 and TRBJ2-1; D is undetermined. This CDR3 region has 15 residues. In germline, CDR1 is SQVTM, CDR2 ANQGSEA. The V and J ends lost 5 bases and 0 bases respectively, with 14 bases between them. DNA of the CDR3: TGCAGCGTTAACCGGTATTTAAGCTCCTACAATGAGCAGTTCTTC. It yields the protein CSVNRYLSSYNEQFF.

This clonotype was picked up a small number of times. This chain uses TRBV5-1 with TRBJ2-5, with D perhaps matching TRBD2 (6 bases). Germline CDR1 and CDR2: SGHRS and YFSETQ. This CDR3 region has 13 residues. V lost 7 bases, J lost 2 bases, and 12 bases lay in between. The CDR3 DNA is TGCGCCAGCGGGACGGGACTTCAAGAGACCCAGTACTTC. This encodes CASGTGLQETQYF.

This clonotype was recorded many times. This rearrangement joins TRBV2 to TRBJ2-7; TRBD1 matches at 7 bases. V was clipped by 2 bases and J by 11 bases; unmatched bases: 6. The CDR3 is 12 residues long. The germline gives CDR1 SNHLY, CDR2 FYNNEI. The CDR3 here is CASSEWRTGEYF. The CDR3 coding sequence is TGTGCCAGCAGTGAATGGAGAACAGGGGAGTACTTC.

The chain employs TRBV5-1 and TRBJ2-5; perhaps TRBD1 as D (6 bases). V lost 6 bases and J 0 bases, leaving 18 bases between the germline ends. The V gene's germline CDR1 is SGHRS and CDR2 YFSETQ. The CDR3 has 16 residues. The CDR3 reads CASTLPDRPYQETQYF. CDR3 nucleotide sequence: TGCGCCAGCACCCTGCCCGACAGGCCGTACCAAGAGACCCAGTACTTC.

This chain uses TRBV7-6 with TRBJ2-3, with TRBD2 matching over 9 bases. Germline loops: CDR1 SGHVS, CDR2 FNYEAQ. This CDR3 is built from 16 residues. With V trimmed by 5 bases and J by 3 bases, 9 bases remained unmatched. This CDR3 is CASSVTSGLGTDTQYF. In DNA, the CDR3 is TGTGCCAGCAGCGTGACTAGCGGATTAGGGACAGATACGCAGTATTTT. Together with reference TRBV7-6 and TRBJ2-3, the CDR3 gives the full variable domain: GAGVSQSPRYKVTKRGQDVALRCDPISGHVSLYWYRQALGQGPEFLTYFNYEAQQDKSGLPNDRFSAERPEGSISTLTIQRTEQRDSAMYRCASSVTSGLGTDTQYFGPGTRLTVL.

Many counts were recorded for this clonotype. The genes are TRBV20-1 and TRBJ2-6; D unclear. CDR3 length: 14 residues. Trimming removed 3 bases at V and 0 bases at J, with 6 bases between. Germline V lookup: CDR1 DFQATT, CDR2 SNEGSKA (reference sequence). Here the CDR3 reads CSASRDSGANVLTF. The CDR3 nucleotides are TGCAGTGCTAGTCGAGACTCTGGGGCCAACGTCCTGACTTTC.

The J gene is TRBJ2-3, the V gene TRBV20-1, with TRBD2 matching over 8 bases. Germline V CDR1 and CDR2: DFQATT, SNEGSKA (reference sequence). The CDR3 has 16 amino acids. Trimming cost V 3 bases and J 3 bases; bases outside gene matches: 11. This chain's CDR3 is CSASNGRAERTDTQYF. CDR3 coding DNA: TGCAGTGCTAGTAACGGGAGGGCCGAGAGGACAGATACGCAGTATTTT.

This clonotype was observed a few times. This rearrangement joins TRBV11-3 to TRBJ2-3; D could derive from TRBD1 or TRBD2 (5 bases each). There are 22 residues in the CDR3. Germline CDR1 reads SGHNT; CDR2 reads YENEEA. Trimming shortened V by 1 base and J by 0 bases, and 29 bases separated the two germline ends. DNA of the CDR3: TGTGCCAGCAGCTTAGTGGTTCTTTTGGGGGAAAACACCGTAAGGAGCACAGATACGCAGTATTTT. Its protein product is CASSLVVLLGENTVRSTDTQYF.

As for this clonotype: This sequence may be a read error, since a much larger clone differs from it by one base. The CDR3 sequence: CASTRGWGAEAFF. The DNA of the CDR3 is TGTGCCAGCACTCGTGGGTGGGGGGCTGAAGCTTTCTTT. This chain connects TRBV12-3 or TRBV12-4 to TRBJ1-1; D might be TRBD1 (5 bases). Trimming shortened V by 7 bases and J by 6 bases, and 15 bases separated the two germline ends. This CDR3 contains 13 residues.